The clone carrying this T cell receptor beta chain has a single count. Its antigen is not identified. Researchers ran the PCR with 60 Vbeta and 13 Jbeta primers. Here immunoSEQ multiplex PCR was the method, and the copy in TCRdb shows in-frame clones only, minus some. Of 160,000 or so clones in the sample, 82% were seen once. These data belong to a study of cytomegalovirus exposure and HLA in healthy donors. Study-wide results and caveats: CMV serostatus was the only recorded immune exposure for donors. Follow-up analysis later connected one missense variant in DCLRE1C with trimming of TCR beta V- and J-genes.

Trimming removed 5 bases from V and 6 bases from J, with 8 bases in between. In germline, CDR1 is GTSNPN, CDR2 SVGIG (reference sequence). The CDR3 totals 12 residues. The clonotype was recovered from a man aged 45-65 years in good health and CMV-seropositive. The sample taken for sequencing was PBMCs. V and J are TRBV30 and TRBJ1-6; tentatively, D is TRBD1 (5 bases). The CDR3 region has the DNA TGTGCCTGGGAAGGGGCTAATTCACCCCTCCACTTT. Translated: CAWEGANSPLHF.